This T cell receptor (beta chain) was captured by sequencing in a study of early T cells in non-severe SARS-CoV-2 infection. TCRdb redid the calling of the 5' RACE reads with MiXCR, one entry per CDR3 protein. Of some 100,000 distinct CDR3 sequences listed, approximately 14% were seen once; the top ten hold about 0.58%. This CDR3 region has 16 residues. Per the germline V gene, CDR1 is SGHNT and CDR2 is YYREEE (reference sequence). V lost 0 bases and J lost 4, with 11 bases in between. V is TRBV5-4 and J is TRBJ1-6; D perhaps matches TRBD1 (5 bases). This TCR was recovered from an adult who was a healthcare worker with PCR-confirmed SARS-CoV-2 infection or an uninfected control (not recorded which). The specimen was whole blood. The CDR3 nucleotides read TGTGCCAGCAGCTTGGCCCCAGGGCTGTATAATTCACCCCTCCACTTT. Translated: CASSLAPGLYNSPLHF. The full variable domain, rest sourced from reference TRBV5-4 and TRBJ1-6, is ETGVTQSPTHLIKTRGQQVTLRCSSQSGHNTVSWYQQALGQGPQFIFQYYREEENGRGNFPPRFSGLQFPNYSSELNVNALELDDSALYLCASSLAPGLYNSPLHFGNGTRLTVT.